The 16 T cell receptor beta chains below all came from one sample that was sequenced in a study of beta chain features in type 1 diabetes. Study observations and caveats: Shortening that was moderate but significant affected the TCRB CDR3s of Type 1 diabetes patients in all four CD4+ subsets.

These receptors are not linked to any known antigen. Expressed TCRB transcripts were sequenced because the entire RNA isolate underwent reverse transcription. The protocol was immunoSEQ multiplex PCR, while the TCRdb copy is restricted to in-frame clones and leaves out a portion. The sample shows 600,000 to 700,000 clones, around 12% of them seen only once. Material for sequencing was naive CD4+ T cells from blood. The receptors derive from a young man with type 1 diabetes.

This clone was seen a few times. CDR3 protein: CASRPRQGSDEKLFF. CDR3 DNA: TGTGCCAGCAGACCCCGACAGGGTTCGGATGAAAAACTGTTTTTT. The gene calls are TRBV6-5 and TRBJ1-4; TRBD1 matches at 7 bases. There are 15 residues in the CDR3. Trimming cost V 6 bases and J 6 bases; bases outside gene matches: 10. Germline loops: CDR1 MNHEY, CDR2 SVGAGI.

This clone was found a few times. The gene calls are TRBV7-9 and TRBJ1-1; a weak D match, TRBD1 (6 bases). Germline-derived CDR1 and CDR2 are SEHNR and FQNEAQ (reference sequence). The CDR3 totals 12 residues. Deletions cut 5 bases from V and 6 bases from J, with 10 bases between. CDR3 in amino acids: CASSAQGPEAFF. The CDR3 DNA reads TGTGCCAGCAGCGCACAGGGCCCTGAAGCTTTCTTT.

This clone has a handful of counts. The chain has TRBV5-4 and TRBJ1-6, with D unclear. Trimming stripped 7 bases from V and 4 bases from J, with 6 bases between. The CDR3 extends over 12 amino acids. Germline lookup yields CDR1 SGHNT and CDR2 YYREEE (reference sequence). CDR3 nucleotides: TGTGCCAGCGGGCCTTATAATTCACCCCTCCACTTT. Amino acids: CASGPYNSPLHF.

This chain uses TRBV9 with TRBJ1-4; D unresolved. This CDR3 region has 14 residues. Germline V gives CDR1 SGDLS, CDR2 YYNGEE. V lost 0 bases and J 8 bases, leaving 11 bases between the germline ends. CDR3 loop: CASSVVDGGEKLFF. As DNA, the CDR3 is TGTGCCAGCAGCGTAGTCGATGGTGGGGAAAAACTGTTTTTT.

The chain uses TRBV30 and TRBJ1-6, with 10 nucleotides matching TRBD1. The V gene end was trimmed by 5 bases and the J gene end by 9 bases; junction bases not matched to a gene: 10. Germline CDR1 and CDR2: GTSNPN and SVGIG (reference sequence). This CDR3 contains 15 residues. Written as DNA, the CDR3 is TGTGCCTGGGGAGTTAGAGGGACAGGGGTTTCACCCCTCCACTTT. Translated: CAWGVRGTGVSPLHF.

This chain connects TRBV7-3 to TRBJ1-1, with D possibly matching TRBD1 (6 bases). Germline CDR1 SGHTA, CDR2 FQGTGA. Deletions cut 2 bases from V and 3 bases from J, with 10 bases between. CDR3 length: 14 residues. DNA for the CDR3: TGTGCCAGCAGCTTACAGGGGCCATACACTGAAGCTTTCTTT. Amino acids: CASSLQGPYTEAFF.

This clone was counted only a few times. The CDR3 region is CAISVGTTPNQPQHF. In DNA form, the CDR3 reads TGTGCCATCAGTGTTGGAACAACGCCTAATCAGCCCCAGCATTTT. The rearrangement links TRBV10-3 to TRBJ1-5, with D unclear. V lost 4 bases, J lost 4 bases, and 14 bases lay in between. Germline V CDR1 and CDR2: ENHRY, SYGVKD. CDR3 length: 15 residues.

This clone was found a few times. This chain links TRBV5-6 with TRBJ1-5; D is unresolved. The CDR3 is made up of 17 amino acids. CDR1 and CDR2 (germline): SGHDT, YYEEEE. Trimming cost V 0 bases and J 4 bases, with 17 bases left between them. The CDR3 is CASSLAAGQHRNQPQHF. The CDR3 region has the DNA TGTGCCAGCAGCTTGGCGGCAGGCCAGCATAGGAATCAGCCCCAGCATTTT.

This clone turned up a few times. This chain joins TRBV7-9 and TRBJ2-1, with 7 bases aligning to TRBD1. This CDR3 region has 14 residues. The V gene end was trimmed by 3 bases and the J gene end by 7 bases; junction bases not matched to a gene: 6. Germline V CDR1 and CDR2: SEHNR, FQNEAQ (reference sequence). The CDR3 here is CASSFDRARNEQFF. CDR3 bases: TGTGCCAGCAGCTTTGACAGGGCGAGAAATGAGCAGTTCTTC.

The CDR3 here is CSVEGTLAGGWGTEAFF. As DNA, the CDR3 is TGCAGCGTTGAAGGAACCCTCGCAGGGGGCTGGGGCACTGAAGCTTTCTTT. The chain recombines TRBV29-1 with TRBJ1-1; TRBD1 agrees at 8 bases. From germline, CDR1 is SQVTM and CDR2 ANQGSEA. The CDR3 contains 17 residues. V was clipped by 1 base and J by 4 bases; unmatched bases: 14.

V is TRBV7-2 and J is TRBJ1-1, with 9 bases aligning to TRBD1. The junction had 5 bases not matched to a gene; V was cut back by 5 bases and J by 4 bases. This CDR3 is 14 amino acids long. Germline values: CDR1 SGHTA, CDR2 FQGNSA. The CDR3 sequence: CASSRQGEGTEAFF. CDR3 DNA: TGTGCCAGCAGCCGACAGGGGGAGGGCACTGAAGCTTTCTTT.

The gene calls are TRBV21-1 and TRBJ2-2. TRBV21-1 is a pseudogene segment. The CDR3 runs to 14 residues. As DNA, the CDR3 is TGTGCCAGCAGCAAAGCAAGTGGTGACGGGGAGCTGTTTTTT. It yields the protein CASSKASGDGELFF.

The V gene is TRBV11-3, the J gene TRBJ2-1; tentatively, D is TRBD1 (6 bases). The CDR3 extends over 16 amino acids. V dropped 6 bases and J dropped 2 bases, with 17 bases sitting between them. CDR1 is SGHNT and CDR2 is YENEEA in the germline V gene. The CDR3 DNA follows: TGTGCCAGCAGTTCAGGGTCTGGGGGCGCCTACAATGAGCAGTTCTTC. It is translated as CASSSGSGGAYNEQFF.

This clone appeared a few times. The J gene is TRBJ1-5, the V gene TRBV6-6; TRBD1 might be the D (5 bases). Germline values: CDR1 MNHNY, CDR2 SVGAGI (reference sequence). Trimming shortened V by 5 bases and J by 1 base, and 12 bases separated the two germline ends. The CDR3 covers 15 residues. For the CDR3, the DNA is TGTGCCAGCAGTGCGCAGGGCGGCAGCAATCAGCCCCAGCATTTT. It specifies CASSAQGGSNQPQHF.

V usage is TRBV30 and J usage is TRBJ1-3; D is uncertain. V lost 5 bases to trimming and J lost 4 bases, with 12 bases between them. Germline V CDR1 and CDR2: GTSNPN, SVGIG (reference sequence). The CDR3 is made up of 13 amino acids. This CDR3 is CAWEGLGGNTIYF. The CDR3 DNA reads TGTGCCTGGGAGGGTCTGGGAGGAAACACCATATATTTT.

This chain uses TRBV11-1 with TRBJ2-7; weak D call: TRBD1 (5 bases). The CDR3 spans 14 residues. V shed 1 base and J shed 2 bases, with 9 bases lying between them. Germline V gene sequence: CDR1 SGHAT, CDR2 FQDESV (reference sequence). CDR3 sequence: CASSLGQGTYEQYF. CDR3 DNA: TGTGCCAGCAGCTTAGGCCAGGGCACCTACGAGCAGTACTTC.